The 26 T cell receptor beta chains reported below all come from one sample, sequenced in a study of blood T cells in healthy people across ages (dated by TCRdb to about 2015). The method was 5' RACE. The instrument given in TCRdb is Illumina HiSeq 2500. A second roughly 7 to 11 cycle PCR used a sample-barcoded 5' primer and a J-beta primer mix. TCRdb passed the public sequencing reads through fastp at Q25 and MiXCR, retaining productive beta sequences. Each entry merges the rows of one CDR3 protein and shows their most common DNA and genes. Recorded for this sample are over 950,000 distinct CDR3 sequences; 35% to 45% of them occurred a single time. Of the sample, under 15% is held by the ten largest clones. The sequenced material came from blood. Receptors originate from a man between 18 and 35 years old in good health.

The chain links TRBV2 to TRBJ2-1; D is unclear. Per germline, CDR1 SNHLY and CDR2 FYNNEI. The CDR3 is 13 amino acids. The germline V and J ends were trimmed by 5 bases and 10 bases, with 15 bases remaining between them. CDR3 in DNA: TGTGCCAGCAGTCAAGGCCTGACCTCGGAGCAGTTCTTC. Protein: CASSQGLTSEQFF. The full variable domain, its missing parts supplied by reference TRBV2 and TRBJ2-1, is EPEVTQTPSHQVTQMGQEVILRCVPISNHLYFYWYRQILGQKVEFLVSFYNNEISEKSEIFDDQFSVERPDGSNFTLKIRSTKLEDSAMYFCASSQGLTSEQFFGPGTRLTVL.

V is TRBV20-1 and J is TRBJ2-2, with 7 bases that match TRBD1. Germline loops: CDR1 DFQATT, CDR2 SNEGSKA (reference sequence). V shed 0 bases, J shed 1 base, and the junction held 5 bases outside the gene matches. The CDR3 is 16 residues long. The chain's CDR3 is CSARELRTGNTGELFF. The CDR3 DNA reads TGCAGTGCTAGAGAGTTAAGGACAGGGAACACCGGGGAGCTGTTTTTT.

This clonotype was observed a handful of times. The chain is built from TRBV20-1 and TRBJ2-4; D possibly corresponds to TRBD1 (5 bases). The V gene lost 0 bases and the J gene lost 9 bases, with 15 bases spanning the gap. The germline V gene has CDR1 DFQATT and CDR2 SNEGSKA (reference sequence). The CDR3 has 14 amino acids. This CDR3 reads CSARDAGLDGIQYF. DNA for the CDR3: TGCAGTGCTAGAGACGCAGGGTTGGATGGCATTCAGTACTTC.

This clonotype has only a few counts. The rearrangement uses TRBV20-1 and TRBJ2-3, with 9 bases identical to TRBD2. The CDR3 runs to 12 residues. V lost 6 bases to trimming and J lost 4 bases; unmatched junction nucleotides: 2. CDR1 is DFQATT and CDR2 is SNEGSKA in the germline V gene (reference sequence). CDR3 region: CSASGGSDTQYF. DNA of the CDR3: TGCAGTGCCAGCGGGGGGTCAGATACGCAGTATTTT.

The chain combines TRBV12-3 or TRBV12-4 with TRBJ2-5, with D uncertain. The tail of the sequence fits TRBJ2-7 better, so the J call may be wrong. The CDR3 totals 16 residues. The CDR3 sequence is CASTFRPLNILYEQYF. The CDR3 nucleotides read TGTGCCAGCACCTTTAGGCCCCTGAATATACTATACGAGCAGTACTTC.

V gene TRBV5-6 combines with J gene TRBJ1-2; TRBD1 agrees at 7 bases. The CDR3 runs 15 residues. With 4 bases clipped from V and 2 bases from J, the junction kept 8 bases outside the gene matches. Germline CDR1 reads SGHDT; CDR2 reads YYEEEE. For the CDR3, the DNA is TGTGCCAGCAGCCTCCTGGGCAGGGGGAACTATGGCTACACCTTC. Translated, it gives CASSLLGRGNYGYTF.

This CDR3 is CASSLWPRDYGYTF. The DNA of the CDR3 is TGTGCCAGCAGTCTTTGGCCGAGGGACTATGGCTACACCTTC. V and J are TRBV2 and TRBJ1-2; D gene unclear. The V end was cut by 5 bases, the J end by 3 bases, with 13 bases between. Per germline, CDR1 SNHLY and CDR2 FYNNEI. The CDR3 consists of 14 residues.

This clonotype was counted a few times. For the CDR3, the DNA is TGTGCCAGACTAAATTCGTGGGCAGGGGCCGTCACAGATACGCAGTATTTT. Protein: CARLNSWAGAVTDTQYF. V is TRBV9 and J is TRBJ2-3; possible D gene TRBD1, 6 bases. Looked up from germline, CDR1 is SGDLS and CDR2 is YYNGEE. V lost 8 bases to trimming and J lost 2 bases, with 24 bases between them. The CDR3 runs to 17 residues.

This clonotype was seen more than once but under ten times. The rearrangement joins TRBV29-1 to TRBJ2-2; no definite D call. This CDR3 spans 12 amino acids. V was clipped by 3 bases and J by 4 bases, with 6 bases between them. Per the germline V gene, CDR1 is SQVTM and CDR2 is ANQGSEA. CDR3 DNA: TGCAGCGTTGATCGGGCCACCGGGGAGCTGTTTTTT. Translated: CSVDRATGELFF.

V gene TRBV7-2 combines with J gene TRBJ2-3, with 8 bases that match TRBD2. CDR1 is SGHTA and CDR2 is FQGNSA in the germline V gene. The CDR3 is 15 amino acids. The V segment lost 0 bases and the J segment 5 bases; nucleotides outside the gene matches: 4. The CDR3 region is CASSLAASGGDTQYF. The CDR3 DNA reads as TGTGCCAGCAGCTTAGCAGCGAGCGGGGGAGATACGCAGTATTTT. The full variable domain, its missing parts supplied by reference TRBV7-2 and TRBJ2-3, is GAGVSQSPSNKVTEKGKDVELRCDPISGHTALYWYRQSLGQGLEFLIYFQGNSAPDKSGLPSDRFSAERTGGSVSTLTIQRTQQEDSAVYLCASSLAASGGDTQYFGPGTRLTVL.

The chain is built from TRBV20-1 and TRBJ2-5, with no clear D. The DNA matches TRBJ2-7 better at its end, which makes the J call doubtful. The CDR3 is 12 amino acids. The germline V gene has CDR1 DFQATT and CDR2 SNEGSKA (reference sequence). The CDR3 DNA is TGCAGTGCTAGAGATCGGGCGTTCGAGCAGTACTTC. It specifies CSARDRAFEQYF.

The chain joins TRBV27 to TRBJ1-1, with 10 bases identical to TRBD1. The ends lost 5 bases at V and 7 bases at J; junction bases unmatched: 10. Germline V gene data show CDR1 as MNHEY and CDR2 as SMNVEV (reference sequence). This CDR3 comprises 15 residues. Here the CDR3 DNA reads TGTGCCAGCAGTCCCCGGACAGGGGGGTTGAGTGAAGCTTTCTTT. It specifies CASSPRTGGLSEAFF.

This chain links TRBV9 with TRBJ2-7, with TRBD1 as a possible D gene (5 bases). The CDR3 contains 14 residues. V lost 0 bases, J lost 5 bases, and 12 bases lay in between. Germline-derived CDR1 and CDR2 are SGDLS and YYNGEE. CDR3 residues: CASSVATSRDEQYF. The CDR3 bases are TGTGCCAGCAGCGTAGCTACGAGCAGGGACGAGCAGTACTTC.

The chain recombines TRBV25-1 with TRBJ1-1; D may be TRBD1 (6 bases). The germline V and J ends were trimmed by 4 bases and 4 bases, with 13 bases remaining between them. The CDR3 length is 14 residues. Germline-derived CDR1 and CDR2 are MGHDK and SYGVNS. The CDR3 protein is CASSAQGAITEAFF. As DNA, the CDR3 is TGTGCCAGCAGTGCACAGGGCGCGATCACTGAAGCTTTCTTT.

This rearrangement joins TRBV2 to TRBJ1-6; 7 bases agree with TRBD1. V gave up 8 bases and J gave up 0 bases; unmatched junction bases: 4. Per germline, CDR1 SNHLY and CDR2 FYNNEI. This CDR3 is 15 amino acids long. CDR3 bases: TGTGCCAGCTCAAGGGACAGCTCCTATAATTCACCCCTCCACTTT. Protein: CASSRDSSYNSPLHF.

The chain has TRBV6-2 or TRBV6-3 and TRBJ2-1; D is tentatively TRBD1 or TRBD2 (5 bases each). The CDR3 spans 14 residues. Germline CDR1 MNHEY, CDR2 SVGEGT. Trimming removed 0 bases from V and 9 bases from J, with 12 bases in between. This chain's CDR3 is CASSYSMGPFEQFF. The CDR3 coding sequence is TGTGCCAGCAGTTACTCGATGGGACCCTTTGAGCAGTTCTTC.

About this clonotype: Its ends do not fully match the called genes, so a read error is possible. V and J are TRBV30 and TRBJ2-7; 8 bases are shared with TRBD1. In germline, CDR1 is GTSNPN, CDR2 SVGIG (reference sequence). This CDR3 spans 14 amino acids. The CDR3 reads CARSSGQGVYEQYF. In DNA, the CDR3 is TGTGCCCGGAGCTCCGGACAGGGAGTTTACGAGCAGTACTTC.

This clonotype was recorded many times. This rearrangement joins TRBV5-1 to TRBJ2-5; 7 bases map to TRBD1. CDR3 size: 14 residues. Germline CDR1 SGHRS, CDR2 YFSETQ. Trimming cost V 4 bases and J 2 bases; bases outside gene matches: 5. The DNA of the CDR3 is TGCGCCAGCAGCCTAGGGACAGCTCAAGAGACCCAGTACTTC. The encoded protein is CASSLGTAQETQYF.

With respect to this clonotype: One end of the junction is discordant with germline, which a read error may explain. This chain uses TRBV20-1 with TRBJ1-1, with D possibly being TRBD1 (5 bases). CDR1 is DFQATT and CDR2 is SNEGSKA in the germline V gene (reference sequence). CDR3 size: 14 residues. CDR3 loop: CSASGYGGNAEAFF. CDR3 in DNA: TGCAGTGCTAGTGGTTACGGGGGGAACGCTGAAGCTTTCTTT.

This chain links TRBV27 with TRBJ2-7, with D possibly matching TRBD1 (6 bases). With 4 bases removed from V and 7 bases from J, the gap between germline ends came to 14 bases. Germline V gives CDR1 MNHEY, CDR2 SMNVEV (reference sequence). The CDR3 loop spans 13 amino acids. Here the CDR3 reads CASSSTGLNEQYF. The CDR3 DNA reads as TGTGCCAGCAGTTCGACAGGTTTAAATGAGCAGTACTTC.

This clonotype was seen a few times. The chain couples TRBV6-1 to TRBJ1-1; no reliable D call. The CDR3 runs to 14 residues. Germline values: CDR1 MNHNS, CDR2 SASEGT. The V and J ends lost 3 bases and 6 bases respectively, with 14 bases between them. For the CDR3, the DNA is TGTGCCAGCAGTGACCCGGGTGGATGGGCTGAAGCTTTCTTT. Translated, it gives CASSDPGGWAEAFF.

This clonotype was detected once. Germline is not matched at one junction end, which may reflect a read error. The CDR3 bases are TGTGCCACCAGCGGTCAACGTCCAGGGAACATTCGGTACTTC. Its protein is CATSGQRPGNIRYF. The chain recombines TRBV15 with TRBJ2-4; D may be TRBD1 (5 bases). The CDR3 is 14 amino acids. Germline V gene lookup returns CDR1 LNHNV and CDR2 YYDKDF (reference sequence).

The rearrangement joins TRBV5-1 to TRBJ1-1; 7 nucleotides align to TRBD1. Germline values: CDR1 SGHRS, CDR2 YFSETQ. V lost 3 bases, J lost 3 bases, and 11 bases stayed unmatched. The CDR3 has 16 residues. CDR3 DNA: TGCGCCAGCAGCTGGGATCTGTCGACAGGGCACACTGAAGCTTTCTTT. Its translation is CASSWDLSTGHTEAFF.

The chain couples TRBV12-3 or TRBV12-4 to TRBJ2-1; 12 bases fit TRBD2. Trimming at V came to 4 bases and at J to 6 bases, leaving 4 bases not matched to a gene. CDR3 length: 15 residues. The CDR3 coding sequence is TGTGCCAGCAGTTCCCGGACTAGCGGGGCCAATGAGCAGTTCTTC. Protein product: CASSSRTSGANEQFF.

The CDR3 DNA is TGTGCCAGCAGCCAAGAGGGAGGGGGGCCCGAGACAGATACGCAGTATTTT. The encoded protein is CASSQEGGGPETDTQYF. The chain combines TRBV4-2 with TRBJ2-3; possibly TRBD2 for D (7 bases). The germline gives CDR1 LGHNA, CDR2 YNFKEQ. Trimming removed 0 bases from V and 3 bases from J, with 16 bases in between. The CDR3 is 17 residues long.

A few counts support this clonotype. V usage is TRBV6-6 and J usage is TRBJ1-2; no clear D. V shed 0 bases and J shed 4 bases, with 9 bases lying between them. Germline V CDR1 and CDR2: MNHNY, SVGAGI (reference sequence). The CDR3 loop spans 14 amino acids. The CDR3 loop reads CASSYSAEGYGYTF. Written as DNA, the CDR3 is TGTGCCAGCAGTTACTCGGCGGAGGGCTATGGCTACACCTTC.